This T cell receptor (beta chain) was sequenced during a study of identical twins. TCRdb recomputed calls from the 5' RACE reads with MiXCR, one row per CDR3 protein. The table includes 500,000 to 550,000 distinct CDR3 sequences, about 20% detected once. Germline V lookup: CDR1 SNHLY, CDR2 FYNNEI. CDR3 length: 14 residues. V shed 3 bases and J shed 4 bases, with 10 bases lying between them. These records were also assigned to another study, of T cells expressing NK-cell markers.

Sequencing was performed on CD4+ T cells sorted from blood. The clonotype comes from a woman younger than 35 in good health. The chain uses TRBV2 and TRBJ2-1; D may match TRBD1 or TRBD2 (7 bases each). The CDR3 loop reads CASSEQGGYNEQFF. In nucleotides, the CDR3 is TGTGCCAGCAGTGAGCAGGGGGGGTACAATGAGCAGTTCTTC. Drawing the rest from reference TRBV2 and TRBJ2-1, the complete variable domain is EPEVTQTPSHQVTQMGQEVILRCVPISNHLYFYWYRQILGQKVEFLVSFYNNEISEKSEIFDDQFSVERPDGSNFTLKIRSTKLEDSAMYFCASSEQGGYNEQFFGPGTRLTVL.